This TCR beta chain was sequenced during a study of T cell responses to AZD1222 COVID-19 vaccine. Assay: immunoSEQ multiplex PCR; the TCRdb copy retains only in-frame clones and omits some. Of some 130,000 clones in the sample, 70% to 90% were seen once. Trimming pared 3 bases from V and 2 bases from J, leaving 9 bases between. This CDR3 has 15 residues. Germline V gives CDR1 SGHNT, CDR2 YYREEE (reference sequence). The chain is built from TRBV5-4 and TRBJ2-6; D is perhaps TRBD1 (6 bases). The sample here was peripheral blood, taken on day 0 of AZD1222 vaccination. The sequence derives from an adult in good health. As DNA, the CDR3 is TGTGCCAGCAGCTCCCGGGACACTGGGGCCAACGTCCTGACTTTC. It encodes CASSSRDTGANVLTF.